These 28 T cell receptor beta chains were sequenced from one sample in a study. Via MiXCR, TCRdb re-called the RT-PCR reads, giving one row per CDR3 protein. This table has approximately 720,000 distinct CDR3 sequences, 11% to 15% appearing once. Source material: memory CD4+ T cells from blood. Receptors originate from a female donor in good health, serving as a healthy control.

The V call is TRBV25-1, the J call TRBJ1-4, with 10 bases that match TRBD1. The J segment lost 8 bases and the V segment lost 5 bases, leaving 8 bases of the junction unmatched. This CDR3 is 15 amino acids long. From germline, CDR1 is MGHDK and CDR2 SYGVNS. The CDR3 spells CASSPPTGGFEKLFF. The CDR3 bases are TGTGCCAGCAGTCCCCCGACAGGGGGCTTCGAAAAACTGTTTTTT.

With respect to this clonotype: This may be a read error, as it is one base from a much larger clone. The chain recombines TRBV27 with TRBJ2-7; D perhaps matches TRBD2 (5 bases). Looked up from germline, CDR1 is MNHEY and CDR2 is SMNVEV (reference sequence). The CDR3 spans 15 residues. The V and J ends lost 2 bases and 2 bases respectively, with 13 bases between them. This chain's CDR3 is CASSLRRASPYEQYF. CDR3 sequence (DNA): TGTGCCAGCAGTTTAAGGCGGGCCTCCCCCTACGAGCAGTACTTC.

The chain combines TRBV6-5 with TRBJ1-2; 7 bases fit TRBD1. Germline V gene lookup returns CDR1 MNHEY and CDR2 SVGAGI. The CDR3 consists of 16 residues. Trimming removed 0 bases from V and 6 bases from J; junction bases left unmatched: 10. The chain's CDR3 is CASSYSKALTGNGYTF. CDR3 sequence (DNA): TGTGCCAGCAGTTACTCGAAGGCTTTGACAGGGAATGGCTACACCTTC.

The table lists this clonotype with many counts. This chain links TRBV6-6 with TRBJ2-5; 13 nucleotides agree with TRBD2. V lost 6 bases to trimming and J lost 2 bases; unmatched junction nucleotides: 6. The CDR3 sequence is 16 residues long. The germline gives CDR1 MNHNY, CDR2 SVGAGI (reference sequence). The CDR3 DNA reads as TGTGCCAGCAGCCCCCCGGGACTAGCGGGACAAGAGACCCAGTACTTC. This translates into CASSPPGLAGQETQYF.

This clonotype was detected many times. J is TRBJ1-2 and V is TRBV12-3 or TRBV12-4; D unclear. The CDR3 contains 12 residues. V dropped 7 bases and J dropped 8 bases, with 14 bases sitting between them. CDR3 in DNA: TGTGCCAGCACCAACCCGGGAAGCGGCTACACCTTC. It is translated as CASTNPGSGYTF.

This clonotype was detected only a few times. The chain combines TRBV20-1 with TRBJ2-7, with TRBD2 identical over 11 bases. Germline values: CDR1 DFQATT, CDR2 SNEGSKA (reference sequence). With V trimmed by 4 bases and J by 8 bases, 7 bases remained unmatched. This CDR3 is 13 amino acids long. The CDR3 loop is CSAIAGGVYKQYF. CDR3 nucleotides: TGCAGTGCTATAGCGGGAGGGGTGTACAAGCAGTACTTC.

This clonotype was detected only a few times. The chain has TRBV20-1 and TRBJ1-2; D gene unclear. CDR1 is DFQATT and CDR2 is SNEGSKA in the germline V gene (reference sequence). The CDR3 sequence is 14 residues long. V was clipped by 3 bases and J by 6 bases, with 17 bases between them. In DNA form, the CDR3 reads TGCAGTGCTAGTGTGTTTGCGGGGTTAGATGGCTACACCTTC. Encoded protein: CSASVFAGLDGYTF.

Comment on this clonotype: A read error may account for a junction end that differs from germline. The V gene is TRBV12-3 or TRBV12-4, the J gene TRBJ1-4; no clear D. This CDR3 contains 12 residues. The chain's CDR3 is CASSLAGRGGEF. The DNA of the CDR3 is TGTGCCAGCAGTTTAGCGGGAAGAGGCGGGGAATTT.

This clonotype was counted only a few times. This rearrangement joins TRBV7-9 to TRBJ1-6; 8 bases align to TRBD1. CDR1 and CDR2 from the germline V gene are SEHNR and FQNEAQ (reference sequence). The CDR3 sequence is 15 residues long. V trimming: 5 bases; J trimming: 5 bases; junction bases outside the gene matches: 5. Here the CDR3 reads CASSRPDRDNSPLHF. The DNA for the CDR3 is TGTGCCAGCAGCCGCCCGGACAGGGATAATTCACCCCTCCACTTT.

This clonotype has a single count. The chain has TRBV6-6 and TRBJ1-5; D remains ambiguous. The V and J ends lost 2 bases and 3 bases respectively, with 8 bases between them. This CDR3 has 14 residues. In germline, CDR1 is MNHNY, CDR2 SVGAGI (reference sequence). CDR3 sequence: CASSYTPTNQPQHF. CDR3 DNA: TGTGCCAGCAGTTACACCCCTACCAATCAGCCCCAGCATTTT.

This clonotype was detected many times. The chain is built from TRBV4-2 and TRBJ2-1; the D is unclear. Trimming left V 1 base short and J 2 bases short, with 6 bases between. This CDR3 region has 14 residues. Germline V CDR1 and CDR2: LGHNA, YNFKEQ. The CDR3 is CASSQGRTYNEQFF. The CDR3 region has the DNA TGTGCCAGCAGCCAAGGGCGGACCTACAATGAGCAGTTCTTC.

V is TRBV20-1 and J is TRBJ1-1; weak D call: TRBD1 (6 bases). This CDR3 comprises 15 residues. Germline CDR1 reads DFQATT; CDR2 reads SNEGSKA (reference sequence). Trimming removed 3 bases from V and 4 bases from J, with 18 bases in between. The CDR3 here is CSARVGGGVSTEAFF. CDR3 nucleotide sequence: TGCAGTGCTAGGGTAGGAGGGGGGGTGAGCACTGAAGCTTTCTTT.

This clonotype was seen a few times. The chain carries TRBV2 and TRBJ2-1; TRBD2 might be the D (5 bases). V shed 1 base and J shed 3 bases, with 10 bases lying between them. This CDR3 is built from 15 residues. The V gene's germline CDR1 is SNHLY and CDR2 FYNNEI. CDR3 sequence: CASSEDVGGYNEQFF. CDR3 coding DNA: TGTGCCAGCAGTGAAGATGTAGGAGGCTACAATGAGCAGTTCTTC.

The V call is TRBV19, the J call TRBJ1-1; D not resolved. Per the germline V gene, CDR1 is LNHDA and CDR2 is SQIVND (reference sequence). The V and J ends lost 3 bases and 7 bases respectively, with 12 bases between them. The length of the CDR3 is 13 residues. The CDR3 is CASSMDGRYEAFF. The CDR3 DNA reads TGTGCCAGTAGTATGGATGGCAGGTATGAAGCTTTCTTT.

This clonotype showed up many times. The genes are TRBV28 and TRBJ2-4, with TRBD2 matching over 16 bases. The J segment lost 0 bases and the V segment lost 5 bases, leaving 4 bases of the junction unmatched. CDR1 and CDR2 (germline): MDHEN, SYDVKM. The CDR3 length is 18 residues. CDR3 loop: CASSGGLAGGLAKNIQYF. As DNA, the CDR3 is TGTGCCAGCAGTGGGGGACTAGCGGGAGGGTTAGCCAAAAACATTCAGTACTTC.

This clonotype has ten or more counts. The CDR3 reads CASSYSGQKAYEQYF. The CDR3 DNA follows: TGTGCCAGCAGTTACTCGGGACAGAAAGCCTACGAGCAGTACTTC. This chain connects TRBV6-5 to TRBJ2-7, with TRBD1 matching over 7 bases. Germline V gene sequence: CDR1 MNHEY, CDR2 SVGAGI. There are 15 residues in the CDR3. V was clipped by 0 bases and J by 2 bases; unmatched bases: 4.

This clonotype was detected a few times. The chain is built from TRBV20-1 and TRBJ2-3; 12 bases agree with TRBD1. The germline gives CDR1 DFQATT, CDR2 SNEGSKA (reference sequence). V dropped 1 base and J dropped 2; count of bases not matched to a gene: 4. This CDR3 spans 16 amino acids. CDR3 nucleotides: TGCAGTGCTAGAGCCCCGGGACAGGGGGCCACAGATACGCAGTATTTT. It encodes CSARAPGQGATDTQYF.

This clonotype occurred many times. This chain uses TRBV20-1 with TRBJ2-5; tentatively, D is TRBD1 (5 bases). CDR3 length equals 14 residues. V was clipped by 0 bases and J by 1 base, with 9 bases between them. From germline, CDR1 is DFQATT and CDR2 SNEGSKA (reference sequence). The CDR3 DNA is TGCAGTGCTAGAGATGGGGCAGGCCAAGAGACCCAGTACTTC. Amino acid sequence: CSARDGAGQETQYF.

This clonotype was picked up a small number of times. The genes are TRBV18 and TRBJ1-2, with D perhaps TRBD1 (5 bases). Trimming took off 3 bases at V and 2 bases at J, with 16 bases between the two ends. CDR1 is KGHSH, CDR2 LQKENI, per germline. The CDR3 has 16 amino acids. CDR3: CASSPPGGVHNYGYTF. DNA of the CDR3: TGTGCCAGCTCACCGCCCGGGGGTGTCCACAACTATGGCTACACCTTC.

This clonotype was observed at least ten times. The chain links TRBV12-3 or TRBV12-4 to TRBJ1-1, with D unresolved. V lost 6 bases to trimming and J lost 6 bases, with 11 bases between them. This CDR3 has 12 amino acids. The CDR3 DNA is TGTGCCAGCAGGGGCCCAGGCCCTGAAGCTTTCTTT. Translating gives CASRGPGPEAFF.

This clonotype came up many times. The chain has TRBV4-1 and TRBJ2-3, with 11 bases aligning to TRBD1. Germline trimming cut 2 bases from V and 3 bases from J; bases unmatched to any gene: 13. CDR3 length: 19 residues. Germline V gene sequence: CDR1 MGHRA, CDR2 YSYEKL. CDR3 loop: CASSQRWSPGQGGTDTQYF. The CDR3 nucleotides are TGCGCCAGCAGCCAAAGATGGTCCCCGGGACAGGGGGGGACAGATACGCAGTATTTT.

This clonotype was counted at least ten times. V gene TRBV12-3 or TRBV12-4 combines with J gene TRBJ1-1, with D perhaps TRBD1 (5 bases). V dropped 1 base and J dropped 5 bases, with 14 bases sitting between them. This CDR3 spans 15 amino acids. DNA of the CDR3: TGTGCCAGCAGTTTAGGGTCCAAGGGGACGACTGAAGCTTTCTTT. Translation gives CASSLGSKGTTEAFF.

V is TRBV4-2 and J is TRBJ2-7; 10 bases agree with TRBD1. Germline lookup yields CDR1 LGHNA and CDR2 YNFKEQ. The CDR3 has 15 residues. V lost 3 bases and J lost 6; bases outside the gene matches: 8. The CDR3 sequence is CASSHRQGARVEQYF. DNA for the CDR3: TGTGCCAGCAGCCACCGACAGGGGGCGCGAGTCGAGCAGTACTTC.

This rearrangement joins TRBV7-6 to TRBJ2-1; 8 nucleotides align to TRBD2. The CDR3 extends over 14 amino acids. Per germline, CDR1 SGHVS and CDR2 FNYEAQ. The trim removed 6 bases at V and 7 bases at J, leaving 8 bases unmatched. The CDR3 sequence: CASSHTGGPNEQFF. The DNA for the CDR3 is TGTGCCAGCAGTCACACGGGAGGGCCAAATGAGCAGTTCTTC.

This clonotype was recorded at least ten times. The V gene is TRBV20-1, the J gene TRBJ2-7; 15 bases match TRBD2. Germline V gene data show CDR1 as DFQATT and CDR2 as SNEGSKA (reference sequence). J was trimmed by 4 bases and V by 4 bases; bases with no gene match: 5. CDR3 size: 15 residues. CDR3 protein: CSANRGTSGRYEQYF. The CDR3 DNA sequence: TGCAGTGCTAACCGCGGGACTAGCGGGAGGTACGAGCAGTACTTC.

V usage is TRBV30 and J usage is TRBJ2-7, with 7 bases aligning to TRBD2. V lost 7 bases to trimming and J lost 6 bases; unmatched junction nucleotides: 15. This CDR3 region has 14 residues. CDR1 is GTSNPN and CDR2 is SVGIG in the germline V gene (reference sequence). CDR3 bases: TGTGCCTTCTCAGATTTCAGCGGGAACCGCGAGCAGTACTTC. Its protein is CAFSDFSGNREQYF. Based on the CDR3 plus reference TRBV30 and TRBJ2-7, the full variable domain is SQTIHQWPATLVQPVGSPLSLECTVEGTSNPNLYWYRQAAGRGLQLLFYSVGIGQISSEVPQNLSASRPQDRQFILSSKKLLLSDSGFYLCAFSDFSGNREQYFGPGTRLTVT.

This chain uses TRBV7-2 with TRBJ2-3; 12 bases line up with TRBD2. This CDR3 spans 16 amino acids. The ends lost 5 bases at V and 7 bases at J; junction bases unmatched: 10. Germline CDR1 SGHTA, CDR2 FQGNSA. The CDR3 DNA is TGTGCCAGCAGCCTCCAACCTAGCGGGGGGGCAAATACGCAGTATTTT. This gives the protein CASSLQPSGGANTQYF.

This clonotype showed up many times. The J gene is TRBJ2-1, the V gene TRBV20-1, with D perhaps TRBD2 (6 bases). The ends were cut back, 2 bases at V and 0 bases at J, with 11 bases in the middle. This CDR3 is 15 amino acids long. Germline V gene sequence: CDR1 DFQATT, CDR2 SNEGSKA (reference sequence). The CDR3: CSARSGLSSYNEQFF. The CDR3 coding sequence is TGCAGTGCTAGATCGGGACTGAGCTCCTACAATGAGCAGTTCTTC.